These T cell receptor beta chains were read from a single sample in a study of human T cells and chemical hapten exposure. TCRdb recomputed calls from the RACE reads with MiXCR, one row per CDR3 protein. This sample has roughly 80,000 distinct CDR3 sequences, with around a tenth found just once. The sample here was whole blood, taken in connection with sensitization to the hapten diphenylcyclopropenone (DPC). These receptors came from a woman in her 50s with alopecia areata. Some clones in this sample may be carry-over from other donors' samples. CDR3s include the opening cysteine and the closing phenylalanine or tryptophan. A D gene is named only where the DNA matches it firmly. The listing skips clone size in some rows; elsewhere it reads once, few, many or a size class.

abundance	d_gene	v_gene	j_gene	CDR3aa	CDR3nt
many	TRBD1	TRBV28	TRBJ2-3	CASSPRTGTGKTDTQYF	TGTGCCAGCAGTCCAAGAACCGGGACAGGGAAGACAGATACGCAGTATTTT
NA	NA	TRBV12-3/TRBV12-4	TRBJ1-1	CASSFFPNTEAFF	TGTGCCAGCAGTTTTTTCCCAAACACTGAAGCTTTCTTT
many	NA	TRBV3-1	TRBJ2-7	CASSQAAGSSYEQYF	TGTGCCAGCAGCCAAGCAGCAGGAAGCTCCTACGAGCAGTACTTC
NA	TRBD1	TRBV6-5	TRBJ1-4	CASSSLGQGGRKLFF	TGTGCCAGCAGTTCTCTAGGACAGGGCGGGAGAAAACTGTTTTTT
NA	NA	TRBV4-3	TRBJ1-2	CASSQDMSGGYLHGYTF	TGCGCCAGCAGCCAAGATATGTCGGGGGGCTATCTCCATGGCTACACCTTC
NA	TRBD1	TRBV7-3	TRBJ1-6	CASSPEGTGVSPLHF	TGTGCCAGCAGCCCAGAGGGGACAGGGGTTTCACCCCTCCACTTT
many	NA	TRBV7-2	TRBJ2-7	CASSRTYTSYEQYF	TGTGCCAGCAGCCGGACATATACCTCCTACGAGCAGTACTTC
many	TRBD1	TRBV27	TRBJ1-6	CASRGTGKISSPLHF	TGTGCCAGCAGGGGGACAGGGAAGATAAGTTCACCCCTCCACTTT
few	NA	TRBV7-6	TRBJ2-3	CASGRDGRTDTQYF	TGTGCCAGCGGAAGGGATGGGCGCACAGATACGCAGTATTTT
few	NA	TRBV27	TRBJ2-6	CASRALSGANVLTF	TGTGCCAGCAGGGCCCTCTCTGGGGCCAACGTCCTGACTTTC
NA	TRBD2	TRBV29-1	TRBJ2-5	CSFGLAGPQYF	TGCAGCTTCGGACTAGCGGGACCCCAGTACTTC
NA	NA	TRBV28	TRBJ1-4	CASSAQGPTNEKLFF	TGTGCCAGCAGTGCCCAGGGCCCAACTAATGAAAAACTGTTTTTT
once	TRBD2	TRBV12-3/TRBV12-4	TRBJ2-3	CASSLGLAALDTQYF	TGTGCCAGCAGCCTTGGACTAGCCGCCTTAGATACGCAGTATTTT
NA	TRBD1	TRBV20-1	TRBJ1-1	CSAERTGLFNTEAFF	TGCAGTGCTGAGAGGACAGGGCTTTTTAACACTGAAGCTTTCTTT
many	NA	TRBV18	TRBJ1-3	CASSSPGGGNTIYF	TGTGCCAGCTCATCGCCGGGTGGTGGAAACACCATATATTTT
NA	NA	TRBV20-1	TRBJ2-7	CSGERTYEQYF	TGCAGTGGTGAGCGGACCTACGAGCAGTACTTC
many	TRBD1	TRBV7-2	TRBJ1-2	CASSPRQGAGAGYTF	TGTGCCAGCAGCCCCCGACAGGGGGCTGGGGCTGGCTACACCTTC
NA	NA	TRBV28	TRBJ1-6	CASSFARRQYNSPLHF	TGTGCCAGCAGTTTTGCCCGGAGGCAATATAATTCACCCCTCCACTTT
NA	NA	TRBV7-2	TRBJ2-1	CASSLEVASGGAEQFF	TGTGCCAGCAGCTTAGAGGTCGCCAGCGGAGGGGCTGAGCAGTTCTTC
few	NA	TRBV27	TRBJ1-5	CASSPTQGPGNQPQHF	TGTGCCAGCAGTCCCACACAGGGCCCGGGCAATCAGCCCCAGCATTTT
many	NA	TRBV16	TRBJ2-7	CASSRDSNEQYF	TGTGCCAGCAGCCGAGACAGTAACGAGCAGTACTTC
NA	NA	TRBV20-1	TRBJ2-3	CSLMGLASTDTQYF	TGCAGTTTAATGGGACTTGCTAGCACAGATACGCAGTATTTT
once	NA	TRBV28	TRBJ1-2	CASSDTLNYGYTF	TGCGCCAGCAGTGACACTCTTAACTATGGCTACACCTTC
few	NA	TRBV5-5	TRBJ1-2	CASSVRPGHGTDYGYTF	TGTGCCAGCAGCGTACGTCCGGGACACGGTACGGACTATGGCTACACCTTC
many	NA	TRBV7-2	TRBJ2-5	CASTHRRGAYSQETQYF	TGTGCCAGCACCCATCGACGGGGGGCCTATTCTCAAGAGACCCAGTACTTC
many	NA	TRBV29-1	TRBJ1-2	CSVGAATSPHYGYTF	TGCAGCGTTGGGGCTGCTACCTCCCCTCACTATGGCTACACCTTC
few	NA	TRBV2	TRBJ1-5	CASSEVQASQPQHF	TGTGCCAGCAGTGAAGTCCAGGCTAGTCAGCCCCAGCATTTT
NA	TRBD2	TRBV4-1	TRBJ2-1	CASSQTSGYNEQFF	TGCGCCAGCAGCCAGACTAGCGGGTACAATGAGCAGTTCTTC
many	NA	TRBV7-2	TRBJ1-6	CASSLVTRSPLHF	TGTGCCAGCAGCTTAGTCACCAGGTCACCCCTCCACTTT
many	NA	TRBV7-6	TRBJ1-4	CASSLQTSGVNEKLFF	TGTGCCAGCAGCTTGCAAACATCGGGCGTTAATGAAAAACTGTTTTTT
NA	NA	TRBV4-2	TRBJ2-2	CASSRNYGAGELFF	TGTGCCAGCAGTCGCAACTATGGGGCCGGGGAGCTGTTTTTT
many	NA	TRBV5-1	TRBJ1-6	CASSSGTSHSPLHF	TGCGCCAGCAGTTCAGGGACGTCTCATTCACCCCTCCACTTT
few	NA	TRBV30	TRBJ2-2	CAWSYDTGELFF	TGTGCCTGGAGTTATGACACCGGGGAGCTGTTTTTT
many	NA	TRBV29-1	TRBJ2-5	CSVDKGQETQYF	TGCAGCGTTGATAAGGGGCAAGAGACCCAGTACTTC
many	TRBD1	TRBV20-1	TRBJ1-5	CSARDGTVNQPQHF	TGCAGTGCTAGAGACGGGACAGTCAATCAGCCCCAGCATTTT
NA	TRBD2	TRBV27	TRBJ2-1	CASSLRGTSGINEQLF	TGTGCCAGCAGTTTAAGGGGGACTAGCGGGATAAATGAGCAGCTCTTC
NA	NA	TRBV5-1	TRBJ1-1	CASSLGLRGAGTEAFF	TGCGCCAGCAGCTTGGGCCTAAGGGGTGCTGGCACTGAAGCTTTCTTT
NA	NA	TRBV11-2	TRBJ2-6	CASTPTPSGTGANVLTF	TGTGCCAGCACCCCGACCCCTTCGGGGACTGGGGCCAACGTCCTGACTTTC
few	NA	TRBV6-1	TRBJ2-3	CASTRTASTDTQYF	TGTGCCAGCACTCGGACAGCTAGCACAGATACGCAGTATTTT
many	NA	TRBV6-5	TRBJ2-2	CASKTGSTGELFF	TGTGCCAGCAAAACAGGGAGCACCGGGGAGCTGTTTTTT
many	NA	TRBV7-6	TRBJ1-1	CASSSEVALPSTEAFF	TGTGCCAGCAGCTCCGAGGTGGCGCTTCCGTCCACTGAAGCTTTCTTT
NA	TRBD1	TRBV20-1	TRBJ2-5	CSASLARGKQETQYF	TGCAGTGCTAGCCTCGCCAGGGGGAAACAAGAGACCCAGTACTTC
few	NA	TRBV25-1	TRBJ1-6	CASSEFGRENSPLHF	TGTGCCAGCAGTGAATTCGGCAGGGAGAATTCACCCCTCCACTTT
many	TRBD2	TRBV20-1	TRBJ2-1	CSAESGTSGRVNEQFF	TGCAGTGCGGAAAGCGGGACTAGCGGGAGAGTCAATGAGCAGTTCTTC
NA	TRBD2	TRBV3-1	TRBJ2-1	CASSQDRLAGLVF	TGTGCCAGCAGCCAAGATCGGCTAGCGGGCTTGGTCTTC
few	TRBD1	TRBV7-2	TRBJ2-7	CASSLGTGVSYEQYF	TGTGCCAGCAGCTTGGGGACAGGGGTGTCCTACGAGCAGTACTTC
many	NA	TRBV7-9	TRBJ1-1	CASSFSGPLRGDTEAFF	TGTGCCAGCAGCTTTAGCGGGCCCCTAAGGGGAGATACTGAAGCTTTCTTT
NA	NA	TRBV13	TRBJ2-1	CASSGGPSPSNEQFF	TGTGCCAGCAGCGGCGGACCATCCCCTAGCAATGAGCAGTTCTTC
many	NA	TRBV18	TRBJ1-1	CASSQGDTEAFF	TGTGCCAGCTCACAGGGGGACACTGAAGCTTTCTTT
few	NA	TRBV18	TRBJ2-7	CASSPTSTEYEQYF	TGTGCCAGCTCACCCACCTCCACAGAATACGAGCAGTACTTC
few	NA	TRBV12-3/TRBV12-4	TRBJ1-4	CASRDGGRRNEKLFF	TGTGCCAGCAGGGACGGGGGACGACGGAATGAAAAACTGTTTTTT
many	NA	TRBV6-1	TRBJ1-2	CASSEAGPRYGYTF	TGTGCCAGCAGTGAAGCGGGACCGCGCTATGGCTACACCTTC
NA	TRBD1	TRBV28	TRBJ1-5	CASSFLHGTGFQPQHF	TGTGCCAGCAGTTTCCTTCACGGGACAGGGTTTCAGCCCCAGCATTTT
few	NA	TRBV20-1	TRBJ2-1	CSAGKGRFYNEQFF	TGCAGTGCTGGGAAAGGGAGGTTCTACAATGAGCAGTTCTTC
NA	NA	TRBV7-6	TRBJ2-3	CATTGGDITDTQYF	TGTGCCACTACCGGTGGGGACATCACAGATACGCAGTATTTT
NA	NA	TRBV11-2	TRBJ2-3	CASSLAEGGWRADTQYF	TGTGCCAGCAGCTTAGCGGAGGGCGGCTGGAGGGCAGATACGCAGTATTTT